This paragraph reports one T cell receptor (beta chain). This specimen comes from a study of blood T cell repertoires in COVID-19. Overall study context: Spain, Italy and the United States supplied samples that represented acute and convalescent COVID-19.

CDR1 and CDR2 (germline): PRHDT, FYEKMQ (reference sequence). Trimming left V 4 bases short and J 5 bases short, with 20 bases between. The CDR3 is 16 residues long. The repertoire was sequenced with immunoSEQ multiplex PCR; TCRdb's copy has only in-frame clones and lacks some. The table lists roughly 240,000 clones, approximately 87% of them singletons. The V gene is TRBV13, the J gene TRBJ2-5; D perhaps matches TRBD1 (7 bases). Sequencing used peripheral blood. The receptor was isolated from a man in his 60s who had recovered from COVID-19. The CDR3 loop reads CASSSYTTGRMETQYF. The CDR3 DNA reads TGTGCCAGCAGCTCTTACACGACAGGGAGGATGGAGACCCAGTACTTC.